The 29 T cell receptor beta chains below all came from one sample that was sequenced in a study of T cells after yellow fever vaccination. TCRdb passed the 5' RACE reads through MiXCR, listing each CDR3 protein once. The data show over 85,000 distinct CDR3 sequences, 8.9% seen once. The source material was CD8+ T cells not binding an NS4B(214-222) dextramer, sorted from PBMCs, sampled roughly 14 days after the first yellow fever vaccination. The receptor set was obtained from a man aged 18 to 29 who received the YFV17D yellow fever vaccine.

The V call is TRBV6-6, the J call TRBJ2-5, with D possibly TRBD1 on 5 matching bases. The V gene lost 5 bases and the J gene lost 1 base, with 8 bases spanning the gap. The V gene's germline CDR1 is MNHNY and CDR2 SVGAGI (reference sequence). This CDR3 has 13 amino acids. In nucleotides, the CDR3 is TGTGCCAGCAGTGCAGGGATCCAAGAGACCCAGTACTTC. Translating gives CASSAGIQETQYF.

The chain combines TRBV11-2 with TRBJ2-7; possible D gene TRBD1, 6 bases. The CDR3 contains 14 residues. Trimming removed 5 bases from V and 2 bases from J, with 13 bases in between. Germline CDR1 and CDR2: SGHAT and FQNNGV. DNA for the CDR3: TGTGCCAGCAGCCCTTGGACAGAAACCTACGAGCAGTACGTC. Translating it yields CASSPWTETYEQYV.

This clonotype was detected only a few times. The chain has TRBV27 and TRBJ2-5, with 12 bases lining up with TRBD2. CDR1 and CDR2 (germline): MNHEY, SMNVEV (reference sequence). This CDR3 has 15 residues. The junction had 5 bases not matched to a gene; V was cut back by 4 bases and J by 5 bases. CDR3 sequence: CASSSLGLAGETQYF. CDR3 nucleotide sequence: TGTGCCAGCAGTTCCCTCGGACTAGCGGGGGAGACCCAGTACTTC.

The chain combines TRBV20-1 with TRBJ1-3; the D is unclear. The V gene lost 6 bases and the J gene lost 7 bases, with 10 bases spanning the gap. The germline gives CDR1 DFQATT, CDR2 SNEGSKA (reference sequence). This CDR3 has 11 residues. The CDR3: CSAAGRNTIYF. CDR3 DNA sequence: TGCAGTGCCGCCGGGCGTAACACCATATATTTT.

This clonotype has more than one count but fewer than ten. This sequence joins TRBV19 and TRBJ1-2, with D unclear. Germline lookup yields CDR1 LNHDA and CDR2 SQIVND (reference sequence). This CDR3 has 14 amino acids. V lost 7 bases and J 5 bases, leaving 17 bases between the germline ends. CDR3 in amino acids: CASTPGRVVYGYTF. The CDR3 DNA reads TGTGCCAGTACCCCTGGACGGGTAGTTTATGGCTACACCTTC.

V usage is TRBV15 and J usage is TRBJ1-6, with unresolved D. Germline CDR1 and CDR2: LNHNV and YYDKDF (reference sequence). CDR3 length: 12 residues. V was shortened by 1 base and J by 10 bases, with 5 bases between the two germline ends. The CDR3 spells CATSRASSPLHF. For the CDR3, the DNA is TGTGCCACCAGCAGAGCCAGCTCACCCCTCCACTTT.

This chain uses TRBV29-1 with TRBJ2-2; 14 positions match TRBD2. This CDR3 comprises 15 residues. V shed 7 bases, J shed 3 bases, and the junction held 4 bases outside the gene matches. Germline values: CDR1 SQVTM, CDR2 ANQGSEA. Here the CDR3 DNA reads TGCAGCGCCCAGGGACTAGCGGGGGACACCGGGGAGCTGTTTTTT. Translation: CSAQGLAGDTGELFF.

This clonotype was counted at least ten times. This rearrangement joins TRBV12-3 or TRBV12-4 to TRBJ1-2; 9 bases line up with TRBD1. Trimming removed 7 bases from V and 1 base from J; junction bases left unmatched: 4. The CDR3 is 14 amino acids. The CDR3 is CASKNRGLNYGYTF. The CDR3 DNA reads TGTGCCAGCAAGAACAGGGGGCTTAACTATGGCTACACCTTC.

The chain links TRBV4-2 to TRBJ2-3; TRBD2 might be the D (5 bases). CDR3 size: 15 residues. V shed 3 bases and J shed 6 bases, with 16 bases lying between them. Per germline, CDR1 LGHNA and CDR2 YNFKEQ. This CDR3 reads CASSQYLATGDTQYF. CDR3 in DNA: TGTGCCAGCAGCCAGTACTTAGCCACGGGGGATACGCAGTATTTT.

CDR3 nucleotide sequence: TGTGCCAGCAGCCCCTCACCGGGAAGCGAGCAGTACTTC. Translating it yields CASSPSPGSEQYF. The rearrangement links TRBV12-3 or TRBV12-4 to TRBJ2-7; the D gene is possibly TRBD2 (5 bases). V dropped 6 bases and J dropped 6 bases, with 15 bases sitting between them. The CDR3 has 13 amino acids.

This clonotype was detected only a few times. The CDR3 DNA reads TGTGCCAGCAGCTTAGTAGTTGCAAATGAGCAGTTCTTC. This translates into CASSLVVANEQFF. The chain joins TRBV7-9 to TRBJ2-1; the D is unclear. Trimming shortened V by 1 base and J by 7 bases, and 8 bases separated the two germline ends. CDR3 length equals 13 residues. Germline-derived CDR1 and CDR2 are SEHNR and FQNEAQ (reference sequence).

This clonotype was detected only a few times. The genes are TRBV7-8 and TRBJ1-5; 7 bases are a match to TRBD1. Trimming at V came to 5 bases and at J to 2 bases, leaving 9 bases not matched to a gene. In germline, CDR1 is SGHVS, CDR2 FQNEAQ. The CDR3 runs to 16 residues. The CDR3 nucleotides read TGTGCCAGCAGCGCAGGGGGAGGTTTTGGCAATCAGCCCCAGCATTTT. Protein sequence: CASSAGGGFGNQPQHF.

The chain uses TRBV21-1 and TRBJ2-7; the D call of TRBD1 is as the table states it, not checked on the DNA. TRBV21-1 is given as a pseudogene. The CDR3 runs to 17 residues. CDR3 nucleotide sequence: TGTGCCAGCAGCAAAGATATTATGTCCACTAGCTCCTACGAGCAGTACGTC. It is translated as CASSKDIMSTSSYEQYV.

Ten or more counts support this clonotype. This chain connects TRBV29-1 to TRBJ2-1; D possibly corresponds to TRBD2 (6 bases). The germline V and J ends were trimmed by 4 bases and 9 bases, with 10 bases remaining between them. The CDR3 has 11 residues. Per the germline V gene, CDR1 is SQVTM and CDR2 is ANQGSEA. CDR3 region: CSVGVGGEQFF. In nucleotides, the CDR3 is TGCAGCGTTGGGGTGGGGGGTGAGCAGTTCTTC.

V gene TRBV7-9 combines with J gene TRBJ1-2; 7 bases agree with TRBD1. This CDR3 comprises 15 residues. Losses at the gene ends were 5 bases for V and 8 bases for J; bases not matched to a gene: 14. Germline loops: CDR1 SEHNR, CDR2 FQNEAQ (reference sequence). The CDR3 here is CASSLLGQPLDGYTF. The DNA of the CDR3 is TGTGCCAGCAGCCTATTGGGACAGCCTTTGGACGGCTACACCTTC.

This clonotype has a handful of counts. The rearrangement joins TRBV12-3 or TRBV12-4 to TRBJ2-3; D tentatively reads TRBD1 or TRBD2 (6 bases each). This CDR3 contains 15 residues. Trimming left V 4 bases short and J 0 bases short, with 11 bases between. This chain's CDR3 is CASSYRGPSTDTQYF. CDR3 bases: TGTGCCAGCAGTTACCGGGGGCCCAGCACAGATACGCAGTATTTT.

The V call is TRBV7-8, the J call TRBJ1-5; D is perhaps TRBD1 (6 bases). Germline assignment: CDR1 SGHVS and CDR2 FQNEAQ. Between the trimmed V and J ends, which lost 5 bases and 1 base, there was a span of 15 bases. CDR3 length: 16 amino acids. CDR3 nucleotides: TGTGCCAGCAGCCCACGAATTGGACAGAGCAATCAGCCCCAGCATTTT. Protein sequence: CASSPRIGQSNQPQHF.

This chain uses TRBV12-3 or TRBV12-4 with TRBJ1-5; 8 nucleotides match TRBD1. J lost 5 bases, V lost 4 bases, and 7 bases had no gene match. The CDR3 runs to 15 residues. CDR3 bases: TGTGCCAGCAGTTCCGGACAGGGCGTATATCAGCCCCAGCATTTT. It translates to CASSSGQGVYQPQHF.

This rearrangement joins TRBV6-1 to TRBJ2-7; D not certain. V lost 6 bases and J 3 bases, leaving 18 bases between the germline ends. The CDR3 totals 15 residues. Germline V CDR1 and CDR2: MNHNS, SASEGT. CDR3 sequence: CASRDIESRLYEQYF. CDR3 bases: TGTGCCAGCAGGGATATAGAAAGCCGACTCTACGAGCAGTACTTC.

This clonotype showed up just a few times. The chain uses TRBV19 and TRBJ2-3; 7 bases fit TRBD1. This CDR3 is 15 amino acids long. V lost 3 bases and J lost 3; bases outside the gene matches: 6. The V gene's germline CDR1 is LNHDA and CDR2 SQIVND (reference sequence). CDR3 DNA: TGTGCCAGTAGTATCAACAGGGGAATAACAGATACGCAGTATTTT. Translating gives CASSINRGITDTQYF.

This clonotype was seen only a few times. The chain employs TRBV28 and TRBJ1-4; D is ambiguous. V was shortened by 6 bases and J by 0 bases, with 11 bases between the two germline ends. The CDR3 runs to 15 residues. CDR1 and CDR2 (germline): MDHEN, SYDVKM. CDR3 in amino acids: CASSSPGATNEKLFF. CDR3 DNA: TGTGCCAGCAGCTCCCCGGGAGCAACTAATGAAAAACTGTTTTTT.

The rearrangement joins TRBV4-3 to TRBJ2-2, with no clear D. The CDR3 has 17 amino acids. Trimming stripped 1 base from V and 4 bases from J, with 16 bases between. Per germline, CDR1 LGHNA and CDR2 YSLEER. The CDR3 loop is CASSQGPPGPPTGELFF. CDR3 nucleotide sequence: TGCGCCAGCAGCCAAGGTCCTCCCGGACCTCCCACCGGGGAGCTGTTTTTT.

There are a few counts of this clonotype. This rearrangement joins TRBV6-2 or TRBV6-3 to TRBJ2-1; 8 bases line up with TRBD2. This CDR3 contains 14 residues. Unmatched junction bases numbered 1, after V lost 2 bases and J lost 4 bases. Germline V gene sequence: CDR1 MNHEY, CDR2 SVGEGT. The CDR3 sequence is CASSYGGGYNEQFF. For the CDR3, the DNA is TGTGCCAGCAGTTACGGCGGGGGGTACAATGAGCAGTTCTTC.

The genes are TRBV12-3 or TRBV12-4 and TRBJ2-3; tentatively, D is TRBD1 (5 bases). This CDR3 spans 15 amino acids. Trimming cost V 1 base and J 2 bases, with 10 bases left between them. The DNA of the CDR3 is TGTGCCAGCAGTTTAGTTCCAGGGTTCACAGATACGCAGTATTTT. This gives the protein CASSLVPGFTDTQYF.

This rearrangement joins TRBV27 to TRBJ1-5; 7 bases map to TRBD1. There are 14 residues in the CDR3. V gave up 3 bases and J gave up 9 bases; unmatched junction bases: 8. CDR1 and CDR2 (germline): MNHEY, SMNVEV (reference sequence). The CDR3 sequence is CASSFGAGDRPQHF. The CDR3 DNA sequence: TGTGCCAGCAGTTTCGGGGCAGGGGACAGGCCCCAGCATTTT.

The chain recombines TRBV12-3 or TRBV12-4 with TRBJ1-1, with TRBD1 identical over 7 bases. With V trimmed by 8 bases and J by 0 bases, 6 bases remained unmatched. The CDR3 consists of 14 residues. Here the CDR3 reads CASGAGGLNTEAFF. CDR3 sequence (DNA): TGTGCCAGCGGCGCAGGGGGGCTGAACACTGAAGCTTTCTTT.

V usage is TRBV20-1 and J usage is TRBJ2-5; the match to TRBD2 covers 10 bases. The CDR3 totals 14 residues. CDR1 and CDR2 from the germline V gene are DFQATT and SNEGSKA (reference sequence). J was trimmed by 1 base and V by 6 bases; bases with no gene match: 5. CDR3 protein: CSAHSGGIQETQYF. CDR3 coding DNA: TGCAGTGCGCATAGCGGGGGGATCCAAGAGACCCAGTACTTC.

This clonotype has more than one count but fewer than ten. The chain links TRBV4-3 to TRBJ2-7; 11 bases line up with TRBD2. The V gene's germline CDR1 is LGHNA and CDR2 YSLEER. This CDR3 is built from 16 residues. After removal of 4 bases from V and 3 bases from J, the junction contained 8 bases not matched to a gene. CDR3 DNA sequence: TGCGCCAGCAGCCCAAAGTCTAGCGGGGGGATCTACGAGCAGTACTTC. Its protein product is CASSPKSSGGIYEQYF.

The chain carries TRBV10-3 and TRBJ2-1; 9 bases align to TRBD2. Germline V gene data show CDR1 as ENHRY and CDR2 as SYGVKD. This CDR3 region has 15 residues. V dropped 2 bases and J dropped 10; count of bases not matched to a gene: 9. The CDR3 loop reads CAISELRVAGVEQFF. As DNA, the CDR3 is TGTGCCATCAGTGAGCTGCGGGTAGCGGGGGTGGAGCAGTTCTTC.